Only a few counts were recorded for the clone carrying this T cell receptor (beta chain). Its antigen remains unknown. This record belongs to a study of T cells in Graves' hyperthyroidism and ophthalmopathy. Study-wide findings and caveats: From stable hyperthyroidism, ophthalmopathy was set apart by a 13 V-J model.

Looked up from germline, CDR1 is MDHEN and CDR2 is SYDVKM. The J segment lost 4 bases and the V segment lost 2 bases, leaving 10 bases of the junction unmatched. This CDR3 comprises 18 residues. RNA transcripts provided the source from which TCR beta CDR3 regions were amplified. Carried out on the TCR CDR3, a first-round RT-PCR used the HTBI primer set. TCRdb called the multiplex PCR reads again in MiXCR, with one record for every CDR3 protein. The repertoire holds 130,000 or so distinct CDR3 sequences, with around 20% as singletons. The sequencing input was blood. The TCR originated in a woman aged 50 to 65 with Graves' hyperthyroidism that later progressed to Graves' ophthalmopathy. The rearrangement joins TRBV28 to TRBJ2-1, with 11 nucleotides matching TRBD2. The CDR3 nucleotides are TGTGCCAGCAGTTTAGACGCTAGCGGGAGGAGCCTTTACAATGAGCAGTTCTTC. This gives the protein CASSLDASGRSLYNEQFF.